This TCR beta chain is from a study of blood T cell repertoires in COVID-19. The CDR3 loop spans 15 amino acids. Per the germline V gene, CDR1 is SEHNR and CDR2 is FQNEAQ (reference sequence). V gave up 0 bases and J gave up 3 bases, with 12 bases separating them. This table comes from immunoSEQ multiplex PCR, and its TCRdb copy is limited to in-frame clones, with some not included. The repertoire has a few hundred thousand clones, 88% of them found once; the top ten carry about 1.7%. This clone was found once. The sequencing sample was made of peripheral blood. V usage is TRBV7-9 and J usage is TRBJ2-7; D perhaps matches TRBD2 (5 bases). This sequence was found in a man between 65 and 85 years old with acute or convalescent COVID-19. CDR3 bases: TGTGCCAGCAGCTTAGCAGGGTCTAGCTACTACGAGCAGTACTTC. The encoded protein is CASSLAGSSYYEQYF.